This T cell receptor (beta chain) was observed in a study of cytotoxic CD8 clonotypes in ibrutinib-treated CLL. Study-wide background: The taking of response samples occurred after a median about 13 months of treatment, with a range of 6 to 36. Points from the study as a whole: There were few public clonotypes, and on treatment they contracted or stayed stable.

Here immunoSEQ multiplex PCR was the method, and the copy in TCRdb shows in-frame clones only, minus some. This table holds about 70,000 clones, 90% found once. Germline CDR1 LNHNV, CDR2 YYDKDF (reference sequence). This CDR3 comprises 13 residues. V was pared by 8 bases and J by 2 bases, with 13 bases between. As regards this clone: The antigen is unknown.

This specimen was PBMCs, taken after 12 months of ibrutinib treatment. This sequence was found in a human donor with chronic lymphocytic leukemia. The chain couples TRBV15 to TRBJ2-7, with D perhaps matching TRBD1 or TRBD2 (5 bases each). CDR3 sequence reads: CATARWGTYEQYF. CDR3 sequence (DNA): TGTGCCACCGCGCGGTGGGGGACCTACGAGCAGTACTTC.